Each of the 10 T cell receptor beta chains below was sequenced from the same sample in a study of T cell responses to AZD1222 COVID-19 vaccine. Assay used: immunoSEQ multiplex PCR; TCRdb lists only in-frame clones, some missing. The sample contains more than 70,000 clones, roughly nine tenths of which appear only once. Specimen: peripheral blood, collected on day 0 of AZD1222 vaccination. These receptors all come from an adult in good health.

A few counts support this clone. This chain joins TRBV27 and TRBJ2-7; 11 nucleotides match TRBD2. Per germline, CDR1 MNHEY and CDR2 SMNVEV (reference sequence). The CDR3 has 16 residues. J gave up 0 bases and V 2 bases, and 3 bases lay outside the gene matches. In DNA, the CDR3 is TGTGCCAGCAGTTTAAAGACTAGCGGGGTCTCCTACGAGCAGTACTTC. Its protein product is CASSLKTSGVSYEQYF.

The rearrangement uses TRBV10-2 and TRBJ2-5; the match to TRBD2 covers 7 bases. The ends lost 10 bases at V and 1 base at J; junction bases unmatched: 3. CDR1 is WSHSY and CDR2 is SAAADI in the germline V gene. CDR3 length: 12 amino acids. CDR3 in DNA: TGCGCCATCTCGGGGGGCCAAGAGACCCAGTACTTC. It is translated as CAISGGQETQYF.

This sequence joins TRBV13 and TRBJ2-6; maybe TRBD1 (5 bases). Trimming took off 3 bases at V and 4 bases at J, with 13 bases between the two ends. From germline, CDR1 is PRHDT and CDR2 FYEKMQ (reference sequence). This CDR3 has 16 amino acids. The DNA for the CDR3 is TGTGCCAGCAGCTTCATTACAGGCCAGGGGGCCAACGTCCTGACTTTC. Its protein product is CASSFITGQGANVLTF.

The chain combines TRBV2 with TRBJ2-2, with 10 bases aligning to TRBD2. This CDR3 region has 18 residues. Germline V CDR1 and CDR2: SNHLY, FYNNEI. V was pared by 1 base and J by 5 bases, with 10 bases of the junction left unmatched. The CDR3 here is CASSEDRAGGPRTGELFF. CDR3 bases: TGTGCCAGCAGTGAAGATCGAGCGGGAGGGCCTCGGACCGGGGAGCTGTTTTTT.

This rearrangement joins TRBV27 to TRBJ2-2; TRBD2 matches 11 bases. Germline loops: CDR1 MNHEY, CDR2 SMNVEV (reference sequence). V was clipped by 0 bases and J by 7 bases; unmatched bases: 4. CDR3 size: 16 residues. As DNA, the CDR3 is TGTGCCAGCAGTTTATCGTGGCTAGCGGGAGGCGGGGAGCTGTTTTTT. Translated: CASSLSWLAGGGELFF.

The chain joins TRBV11-3 to TRBJ1-1; 7 nucleotides match TRBD1. The CDR3 is 13 amino acids. Per germline, CDR1 SGHNT and CDR2 YENEEA. V trimming: 8 bases; J trimming: 1 base; junction bases outside the gene matches: 4. CDR3 sequence: CASQGEGNTEAFF. The CDR3, as DNA: TGTGCCAGCCAGGGGGAGGGGAACACTGAAGCTTTCTTT.

The chain carries TRBV11-2 and TRBJ1-5; 8 bases map to TRBD1. V was pared by 5 bases and J by 2 bases, with 5 bases of the junction left unmatched. This CDR3 has 15 amino acids. Germline CDR1 reads SGHAT; CDR2 reads FQNNGV. CDR3 protein: CASSEQGDGNQPQHF. The CDR3 DNA reads as TGTGCCAGCAGCGAACAGGGGGACGGCAATCAGCCCCAGCATTTT.

The gene calls are TRBV3-1 (or the pseudogene TRBV3-2) and TRBJ1-1, with a weak D call TRBD1 (5 bases). Deletions cut 4 bases from V and 4 bases from J, with 13 bases between. The CDR3 has 14 residues. Germline V gives CDR1 LGHDT, CDR2 YNNKEL (reference sequence). The CDR3 bases are TGTGCCAGCAGCCCCCAGGGTACAGTCACTGAAGCTTTCTTT. Protein: CASSPQGTVTEAFF.

The J gene is TRBJ1-1, the V gene TRBV5-4, with 7 bases identical to TRBD1. Losses at the gene ends were 4 bases for V and 0 bases for J; bases not matched to a gene: 3. Per germline, CDR1 SGHNT and CDR2 YYREEE (reference sequence). The CDR3 is 14 residues long. The CDR3 sequence: CASSGDRLNTEAFF. For the CDR3, the DNA is TGTGCCAGCAGCGGGGACAGATTGAACACTGAAGCTTTCTTT.

The CDR3 spells CASSLGAGGYNEQFF. CDR3 in DNA: TGTGCCAGCAGCTTGGGGGCGGGAGGATACAATGAGCAGTTCTTC. The J gene is TRBJ2-1, the V gene TRBV5-4; TRBD2 matches at 8 bases. The CDR3 extends over 15 amino acids. Germline-derived CDR1 and CDR2 are SGHNT and YYREEE (reference sequence). The ends lost 0 bases at V and 4 bases at J; junction bases unmatched: 3. The full variable domain, in which reference TRBV5-4 and TRBJ2-1 provide the parts outside the CDR3, is ETGVTQSPTHLIKTRGQQVTLRCSSQSGHNTVSWYQQALGQGPQFIFQYYREEENGRGNFPPRFSGLQFPNYSSELNVNALELDDSALYLCASSLGAGGYNEQFFGPGTRLTVL.